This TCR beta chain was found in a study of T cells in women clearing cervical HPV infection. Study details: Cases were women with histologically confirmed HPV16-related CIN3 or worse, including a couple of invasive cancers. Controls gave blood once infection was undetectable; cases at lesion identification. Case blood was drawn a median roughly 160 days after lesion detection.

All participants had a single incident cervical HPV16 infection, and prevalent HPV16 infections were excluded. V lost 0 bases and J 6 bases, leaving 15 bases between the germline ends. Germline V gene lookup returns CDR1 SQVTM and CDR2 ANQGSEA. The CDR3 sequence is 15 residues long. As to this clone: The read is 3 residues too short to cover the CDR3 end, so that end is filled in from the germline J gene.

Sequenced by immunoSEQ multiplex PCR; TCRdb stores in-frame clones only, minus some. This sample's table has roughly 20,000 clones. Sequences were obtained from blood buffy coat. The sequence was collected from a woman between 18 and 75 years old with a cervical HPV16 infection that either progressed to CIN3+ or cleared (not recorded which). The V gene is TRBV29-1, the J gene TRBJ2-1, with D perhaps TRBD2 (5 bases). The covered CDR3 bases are TGCAGCGTTGAAGATCTTCAACGGGGATTCAATGAG. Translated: CSVEDLQRGFNE. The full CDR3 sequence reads CSVEDLQRGFNEQFF.